This entry lists 24 T cell receptor beta chains sequenced from one sample in a study of OX40 agonist ivuxolimab in advanced cancers. The assay was immunoSEQ multiplex PCR, and TCRdb's table has in-frame clones only and misses some. The profile covers more than 60,000 clones, with 90% to 95% appearing a single time and around 20% taken by the ten largest. The sample here was CD4+ or CD8+ T cells sorted from blood, taken in a trial of the OX40 agonist ivuxolimab. All receptors derive from an adult with an advanced solid tumor such as melanoma, head and neck, liver or kidney cancer.

The rearrangement uses TRBV19 and TRBJ2-1; 7 nucleotides line up with TRBD1. J gave up 6 bases and V 5 bases, and 1 base lay outside the gene matches. This CDR3 region has 12 residues. Germline values: CDR1 LNHDA, CDR2 SQIVND (reference sequence). This chain's CDR3 is CASSYRGNEQFF. For the CDR3, the DNA is TGTGCCAGTAGTTACAGGGGCAATGAGCAGTTCTTC.

The chain has TRBV7-3 and TRBJ2-1; 12 bases line up with TRBD2. The CDR3 covers 19 residues. Germline lookup yields CDR1 SGHTA and CDR2 FQGTGA. V trimming: 1 base; J trimming: 10 bases; junction bases outside the gene matches: 17. In nucleotides, the CDR3 is TGTGCCAGCAGCTTAAAGGGACTAGCGGGCCACCCCGTCGATGACGAGCAGTTCTTC. Its translation is CASSLKGLAGHPVDDEQFF. Filled out from reference TRBV7-3 and TRBJ2-1, the complete variable domain reads GAGVSQTPSNKVTEKGKYVELRCDPISGHTALYWYRQSLGQGPEFLIYFQGTGAADDSGLPNDRFFAVRPEGSVSTLKIQRTERGDSAVYLCASSLKGLAGHPVDDEQFFGPGTRLTVL.

This rearrangement joins TRBV18 to TRBJ1-5; the match to TRBD1 covers 7 bases. This CDR3 is 17 amino acids long. Germline V gene lookup returns CDR1 KGHSH and CDR2 LQKENI. V shed 2 bases and J 3 bases; nucleotides not matched to a gene: 10. In nucleotides, the CDR3 is TGTGCCAGCTCACCAGGAAAATCCAGGGGGGTCAATCAGCCCCAGCATTTT. It is translated as CASSPGKSRGVNQPQHF.

V is TRBV11-2 and J is TRBJ2-3; TRBD1 is a possible D gene (6 bases). Trimming pared 7 bases from V and 4 bases from J, leaving 21 bases between. There are 16 residues in the CDR3. Germline V gene lookup returns CDR1 SGHAT and CDR2 FQNNGV. CDR3 in DNA: TGTGCCAGCACCCAACCGGGACACACGGGTTCAGATACGCAGTATTTT. This gives the protein CASTQPGHTGSDTQYF.

The genes are TRBV13 and TRBJ1-2, with unresolved D. V lost 4 bases, J lost 0 bases, and 9 bases lay in between. CDR3 length: 14 amino acids. The germline gives CDR1 PRHDT, CDR2 FYEKMQ (reference sequence). Here the CDR3 DNA reads TGTGCCAGCAGCTCCACATTCGCTAACTATGGCTACACCTTC. Translated: CASSSTFANYGYTF.

The gene calls are TRBV10-3 and TRBJ2-2; 9 bases line up with TRBD2. With 6 bases clipped from V and 0 bases from J, the junction kept 11 bases outside the gene matches. The CDR3 has 18 residues. Germline values: CDR1 ENHRY, CDR2 SYGVKD. The CDR3 DNA follows: TGTGCCATCAGCGAGGATTTTATAGCGGGGGCGAACACCGGGGAGCTGTTTTTT. It is translated as CAISEDFIAGANTGELFF.

In DNA, the CDR3 is TGTGCCATCAGTGAGGATTGGGACAGGCCGAGGACAGATACGCAGTATTTT. It specifies CAISEDWDRPRTDTQYF. V gene TRBV10-3 combines with J gene TRBJ2-3, with 8 bases fitting TRBD1. This CDR3 region has 17 residues. Germline loops: CDR1 ENHRY, CDR2 SYGVKD. V lost 2 bases, J lost 3 bases, and 10 bases stayed unmatched.

This clone appeared a single time. The chain joins TRBV27 to TRBJ1-5; 7 bases are shared with TRBD1. With 6 bases clipped from V and 3 bases from J, the junction kept 11 bases outside the gene matches. Germline V gives CDR1 MNHEY, CDR2 SMNVEV (reference sequence). This CDR3 is built from 16 residues. The CDR3 loop is CASSRGTAGLNQPQHF. CDR3 nucleotide sequence: TGTGCCAGCAGCCGAGGGACAGCGGGACTCAATCAGCCCCAGCATTTT.

This clone has only a few counts. The CDR3 region is CASSQEQGVNTEAFF. In DNA, the CDR3 is TGTGCCAGCAGCCAAGAGCAGGGCGTGAACACTGAAGCTTTCTTT. This chain uses TRBV4-2 with TRBJ1-1; maybe TRBD1 (5 bases). CDR1 is LGHNA and CDR2 is YNFKEQ in the germline V gene. The length of the CDR3 is 15 residues. Trimming shortened V by 0 bases and J by 0 bases, and 8 bases separated the two germline ends.

The chain carries TRBV15 and TRBJ2-1, with TRBD1 identical over 7 bases. The J segment lost 8 bases and the V segment lost 9 bases, leaving 7 bases of the junction unmatched. This CDR3 spans 12 amino acids. CDR1 and CDR2 from the germline V gene are LNHNV and YYDKDF (reference sequence). DNA for the CDR3: TGTGCCACGTCGACAGGGTTCGATGAGCAGTTCTTC. It is translated as CATSTGFDEQFF.

The chain recombines TRBV7-2 with TRBJ2-7; D remains unclear. The CDR3 length is 11 residues. The V end was cut by 5 bases, the J end by 0 bases, with 2 bases between. Germline assignment: CDR1 SGHTA and CDR2 FQGNSA. CDR3 coding DNA: TGTGCCAGCAGCATCTCCTACGAGCAGTACTTC. Translation: CASSISYEQYF.

The V and J genes are TRBV30 and TRBJ1-1; TRBD1 matches at 12 bases. The V gene end was trimmed by 0 bases and the J gene end by 0 bases; junction bases not matched to a gene: 11. The CDR3 contains 19 residues. Germline V CDR1 and CDR2: GTSNPN, SVGIG (reference sequence). Here the CDR3 DNA reads TGTGCCTGGAGTGTAGTTATTCCGGGGACAGGGGGCATGAACACTGAAGCTTTCTTT. Translating gives CAWSVVIPGTGGMNTEAFF. Full variable domain (remainder filled in from reference TRBV30 and TRBJ1-1): SQTIHQWPATLVQPVGSPLSLECTVEGTSNPNLYWYRQAAGRGLQLLFYSVGIGQISSEVPQNLSASRPQDRQFILSSKKLLLSDSGFYLCAWSVVIPGTGGMNTEAFFGQGTRLTVV.

Concerning this clone itself: One junction end disagrees with the germline gene, perhaps due to a read error. V is TRBV7-9 and J is TRBJ2-7; D not certain. The CDR3 loop spans 12 amino acids. Germline V gene sequence: CDR1 SEHNR, CDR2 FQNEAQ (reference sequence). The CDR3 DNA reads as TGTGCCAGCAGCACCGGTACGGAACCCTCATTGTTC. Amino acids: CASSTGTEPSLF.

The rearrangement uses TRBV5-6 and TRBJ1-1; D unclear. The CDR3 runs to 13 residues. Trimming stripped 7 bases from V and 4 bases from J, with 14 bases between. Per germline, CDR1 SGHDT and CDR2 YYEEEE. The CDR3 DNA is TGTGCCAGCGCCTCCGGACTGAGCACTGAAGCTTTCTTT. Amino acids: CASASGLSTEAFF.

This rearrangement joins TRBV7-6 to TRBJ2-2; D gene uncertain. The CDR3 is made up of 14 amino acids. Germline lookup yields CDR1 SGHVS and CDR2 FNYEAQ. V lost 3 bases, J lost 1 base, and 6 bases lay in between. This CDR3 is CASSLNGNTGELFF. The CDR3 DNA reads as TGTGCCAGCAGCTTGAACGGGAACACCGGGGAGCTGTTTTTT.

The chain combines TRBV27 with TRBJ2-7, with a weak D call TRBD2 (5 bases). Germline V gene sequence: CDR1 MNHEY, CDR2 SMNVEV (reference sequence). CDR3 length: 13 residues. Trimming took off 2 bases at V and 3 bases at J, with 8 bases between the two ends. CDR3 sequence reads: CASSLGAGYEQYF. CDR3 nucleotides: TGTGCCAGCAGTTTAGGCGCGGGCTACGAGCAGTACTTC.

This clone was recorded once. The chain combines TRBV9 with TRBJ2-1, with D possibly TRBD2 on 6 matching bases. Per germline, CDR1 SGDLS and CDR2 YYNGEE. V lost 3 bases and J lost 4, with 17 bases in between. The CDR3 runs to 16 residues. The CDR3 nucleotides are TGTGCCAGCAGCGCCGGTCAGGGCGCGGGGTACAATGAGCAGTTCTTC. This translates into CASSAGQGAGYNEQFF.

The gene calls are TRBV28 and TRBJ2-1; 7 positions match TRBD2. Per germline, CDR1 MDHEN and CDR2 SYDVKM. The CDR3 is made up of 14 amino acids. V trimming: 5 bases; J trimming: 5 bases; junction bases outside the gene matches: 6. CDR3 loop: CASSRDYRDNEQFF. CDR3 DNA: TGTGCCAGCAGTCGGGACTATAGGGACAATGAGCAGTTCTTC.

The rearrangement links TRBV19 to TRBJ2-7, with D possibly matching TRBD1 (6 bases). The V end lost 3 bases, the J end lost 1 base, and 16 bases lay between the germline ends. Germline loops: CDR1 LNHDA, CDR2 SQIVND (reference sequence). The CDR3 sequence is 16 residues long. CDR3 sequence reads: CASSIYREWLSYEQYF. In nucleotides, the CDR3 is TGTGCCAGTAGTATTTACAGGGAATGGCTATCCTACGAGCAGTACTTC.

CDR3 coding DNA: TGTGCCAGCGCTAGCGGCCTCGCCGGGGAGCTGTTTTTT. This codes for CASASGLAGELFF. This sequence joins TRBV21-1 and TRBJ2-2; the D call of TRBD2 is as the table states it, not checked on the DNA. TRBV21-1 is shown as a pseudogene. The CDR3 is 13 residues long.

Notes on this clone: At one end the junction does not follow the germline gene, possibly because of a read error. The rearrangement joins TRBV5-6 to TRBJ1-1; D gene unclear. This CDR3 comprises 12 residues. Looked up from germline, CDR1 is SGHDT and CDR2 is YYEEEE. The CDR3 nucleotides are TGTGCCAGCCGGCTAGGGAACTCTGAAGCTTTCTTT. Translating it yields CASRLGNSEAFF.

The chain combines TRBV7-9 with TRBJ2-7; no clear D gene. CDR3 size: 13 residues. CDR1 SEHNR and CDR2 FQNEAQ come from the germline V gene (reference sequence). V was cut by 5 bases and J by 0 bases, with 8 bases left in between. The CDR3 DNA reads TGTGCCAGCAGCCCAGACAACTCCTACGAGCAGTACTTC. Its protein product is CASSPDNSYEQYF.

V is TRBV11-2 and J is TRBJ1-1; no firm D call. The length of the CDR3 is 14 residues. Trimming removed 0 bases from V and 4 bases from J, with 9 bases in between. The germline gives CDR1 SGHAT, CDR2 FQNNGV. The CDR3 DNA sequence: TGTGCCAGCAGCTTAGAGGGCTTGGGCACTGAAGCTTTCTTT. It specifies CASSLEGLGTEAFF.

This sequence joins TRBV5-6 and TRBJ2-1; 14 bases are a match to TRBD2. From germline, CDR1 is SGHDT and CDR2 YYEEEE. Unmatched junction bases numbered 11, after V lost 0 bases and J lost 6 bases. This CDR3 spans 19 amino acids. CDR3 region: CASSLGLAGGPEEFNEQFF. The DNA for the CDR3 is TGTGCCAGCAGCTTGGGACTAGCGGGAGGGCCGGAGGAGTTCAATGAGCAGTTCTTC.